The rows below give T cell receptor beta chains drawn from one sample of a study of T cell responses to AZD1222 COVID-19 vaccine. Only in-frame clones appear in the TCRdb table, and some are missing; sequencing was by immunoSEQ multiplex PCR. The sample gives 100,000 to 150,000 clones, approximately 91% of which show up once; under 1.2% is in the top ten. The sample in question was peripheral blood, obtained 28 days after the second AZD1222 dose. The receptors derive from an adult who received the AZD1222 COVID-19 vaccine. CDR3s include the opening cysteine and the closing phenylalanine or tryptophan. A D gene is named only where the DNA matches it firmly. Not all rows give a size; the values are once, few, many and, for expanded clones, a class.

>TRBJ2-5|TRBV30|NA|NA
TGTGCCTGGAGTGAAACAGGGTTGGGGGAGACCCAGTACTTC
CAWSETGLGETQYF
>TRBJ1-5|TRBV4-1|TRBD1|NA
TGCGCCAGCAGCCGAACCGGACAGGGGGATCAGCCCCAGCATTTT
CASSRTGQGDQPQHF
>TRBJ2-1|TRBV12-3/TRBV12-4|NA|NA
TGTGCCAGCAGTGCGGACCGTTACAATGAGCAGTTCTTC
CASSADRYNEQFF
>TRBJ2-3|TRBV30|TRBD2|NA
TGTGCCTGGAGGGCGGGAGGGCAGACAGATACGCAGTATTTT
CAWRAGGQTDTQYF
>TRBJ1-3|TRBV5-5|NA|NA
TGTGCCAGCAACCTCCGGGCCTCTGGAAACACCATATATTTT
CASNLRASGNTIYF
>TRBJ1-5|TRBV20-1|NA|few
TGCAGTGCTAGTAGGGGGGCGAAGAGCAATCAGCCCCAGCATTTT
CSASRGAKSNQPQHF
>TRBJ1-3|TRBV7-9|NA|NA
TGTGCCAGCAGCCCGGGCCGGACTGGAAACACCATATATTTT
CASSPGRTGNTIYF
>TRBJ2-1|TRBV6-4|TRBD2|NA
TGTGCCAGCAGTCTAACTAGCGGGAGTATCAATGAGCAGTTCTTC
CASSLTSGSINEQFF
>TRBJ2-7|TRBV7-9|TRBD1|NA
TGTGCCAGCAGCTTAGCCTCGGGACAGGGGGCCCCTCGCGGGTACGAGCAGTACTTC
CASSLASGQGAPRGYEQYF
>TRBJ1-2|TRBV4-1|NA|NA
TGCGCCAGCAGCCAAGATCTCTCGCGGGGTAACTATGGCTACACCTTC
CASSQDLSRGNYGYTF
>TRBJ1-1|TRBV10-3|TRBD1|NA
TGTGCCATCACCGGACAGGGCCAGGAGAAAGCTTTCTTT
CAITGQGQEKAFF
>TRBJ2-7|TRBV29-1|TRBD2|NA
TGCAGCGTTCGGGGGGTGAGCTCCTACGAGCAGTACTTC
CSVRGVSSYEQYF
>TRBJ2-6|TRBV19|NA|NA
TGTGCCAGTACCGGCAGGCGCTCTGGGGCCAACGTCCTGACTTTC
CASTGRRSGANVLTF
>TRBJ1-2|TRBV29-1|TRBD1|NA
TGCAGCGTTGCCCCGACAGGGCGCGGCTATGGCTACACCTTC
CSVAPTGRGYGYTF
>TRBJ1-1|TRBV27|NA|NA
TGTGCCAGCAGTTTTGGTGATGCCACTGAAGCTTTCTTT
CASSFGDATEAFF
>TRBJ2-3|TRBV4-1|NA|NA
TGCGCCAGCAGCCAAGTAGGCACAGATACGCAGTATTTT
CASSQVGTDTQYF
>TRBJ1-4|TRBV5-1|NA|NA
TGCGCCAGCGGGATTGGTAACTTAGCAACTAATGAAAAACTGTTTTTT
CASGIGNLATNEKLFF
>TRBJ2-7|TRBV7-9|NA|NA
TGTGCCAGCAGCTTCATTGGGGACGCAAACCTCTACGAGCAGTACTTC
CASSFIGDANLYEQYF
>TRBJ1-6|TRBV7-8|TRBD1|NA
TGTGCCAGCGCCACCGGGACAGAAAATTCACCCCTCCACTTT
CASATGTENSPLHF
>TRBJ1-5|TRBV6-5|NA|NA
TGTGCCAGCAGTTACTCATGGGATCAGCCCCAGCATTTT
CASSYSWDQPQHF
>TRBJ1-2|TRBV6-5|NA|NA
TGTGCCAGCAGTTACTCCGGGAGGGGGGGCTACACCTTC
CASSYSGRGGYTF
>TRBJ2-2|TRBV28|NA|NA
TGTGCCAGCAGTAATCCCCACCTAGATGCGAACACCGGGGAGCTGTTTTTT
CASSNPHLDANTGELFF
>TRBJ2-1|TRBV28|TRBD2|NA
TGTGCCAGCAGTCCCCCCGGGAGGTTCACCTACAATGAGCAGTTCTTC
CASSPPGRFTYNEQFF
>TRBJ1-6|TRBV2|TRBD1|NA
TGTGCCAGTACGGACAGGCTGAGCTCCTATAATTCACCCCTCCACTTT
CASTDRLSSYNSPLHF
>TRBJ2-7|TRBV27|NA|NA
TGTGCCAGCAGAGCCGGACCCAAATACGAGCAGTACTTC
CASRAGPKYEQYF
>TRBJ2-7|TRBV3-1/TRBV3-2|TRBD2|once
TGTGCCAGCAGCCAAGTGTCCGGGGGGGCCTCCAGCGGCGAGCAGTACTTC
CASSQVSGGASSGEQYF
>TRBJ2-7|TRBV18|TRBD1|NA
TGTGCCAGCTCACCTGCGACAGGGGGAAATTACGAGCAGTACTTC
CASSPATGGNYEQYF
>TRBJ1-5|TRBV7-8|NA|NA
TGTGCCAGCAGCTATTCCGGGGGAAGGTGGAAAAGTCAGCCCCAGCATTTT
CASSYSGGRWKSQPQHF
>TRBJ1-2|TRBV11-2|NA|NA
TGTGCCAGCAGCTTATTCAGGCCCTCCGATGGCTACACCTTC
CASSLFRPSDGYTF
>TRBJ1-5|TRBV7-2|TRBD1|NA
TGTGCCAGCAGCTTACGGACAGGGGTTGTTCAGCCCCAGCATTTT
CASSLRTGVVQPQHF
>TRBJ1-3|TRBV2|NA|NA
TGTGCCAGCAGTGCCGGGGCAGGCTCTGGAAACACCATATATTTT
CASSAGAGSGNTIYF
>TRBJ1-4|TRBV27|NA|once
TGTGCCAGCAGTTTATTAGGGGCAACTAATGAAAAACTGTTTTTT
CASSLLGATNEKLFF
>TRBJ2-5|TRBV15|NA|NA
TGTGCCACCGCGAAGGGCCTGGAATCTAGGGAGACCCAGTACTTC
CATAKGLESRETQYF
>TRBJ1-1|TRBV5-1|NA|NA
TGCGCCAGCAGCTTGTCCGCCTGGGGTACTGAAGCTTTCTTT
CASSLSAWGTEAFF
>TRBJ1-3|TRBV5-1|NA|NA
TGCGCCAGCAGCTCAAGACCGGGACGGCCCGAATACTCTGGAAACACCATATATTTT
CASSSRPGRPEYSGNTIYF
>TRBJ1-1|TRBV2|NA|NA
TGTGCCAGCAGTGACAGGACAGCCAACACTGAAGCTTTCTTT
CASSDRTANTEAFF
>TRBJ2-7|TRBV5-4|TRBD1|NA
TGTGCCAGCAGCGTGGACAGGGAAGACGAGCAGTACTTC
CASSVDREDEQYF
>TRBJ2-3|TRBV6-4|TRBD2|NA
TGTGCCAGCAGTGAGACTAGCAGGAGTACAGATACGCAGTATTTT
CASSETSRSTDTQYF
>TRBJ2-1|TRBV20-1|NA|NA
TGCAGTGCTACTGAGACTAGTTACAATGAGCAGTTCTTC
CSATETSYNEQFF
>TRBJ2-5|TRBV18|NA|once
TGTGCCAGCTCACCCCCAGGGAAGGCAGTAGAGACCCAGTACTTC
CASSPPGKAVETQYF
>TRBJ1-1|TRBV5-1|NA|NA
TGCGCCAGCAGCTTGGTGATAGAGGGAAACACTGAAGCTTTCTTT
CASSLVIEGNTEAFF
>TRBJ1-2|TRBV7-3|TRBD1|NA
TGTGCCAGCAGCCCCGGGACAGGGATCACCTTC
CASSPGTGITF